The present T cell receptor beta chain was sequenced within a study of blood T cell repertoires in COVID-19. Study background: Acute and convalescent COVID-19 samples came from the United States, Italy and Spain. Sources were T cells, B-cell-depleted T cells, or PBMCs; the material itself was cDNA or gDNA.

In the original analysis: The authors estimated nucleated cell counts from reference gene primer amplification. Some clones are missing from TCRdb's copy, which holds only in-frame ones; the method was immunoSEQ multiplex PCR. V and J calls and clone size are given by that table; D and trimming were obtained from the DNA. The repertoire holds 31,000 or so clones, with less than 90% as singletons. This TCR was sampled from a human donor with active COVID-19. The donor label of this sample is uncertain. The sequenced material came from peripheral blood.

CDR3 sequence: CASSYDREGSPLHF. In nucleotides, the CDR3 is TGTGCCAGCTCCTACGACAGGGAAGGTTCACCCCTCCACTTT. The chain combines TRBV18 with TRBJ1-6, with TRBD1 identical over 7 bases. The germline CDR1 and CDR2 sequences are KGHSH and LQKENI. Trimming cost V 6 bases and J 9 bases; bases outside gene matches: 8. This CDR3 is built from 14 residues.